In this sample, the clone carrying this T cell receptor beta chain turned up a few times. Its antigen is not identified. The sample is drawn from a study of response to subunit inactivated influenza vaccine. Using its own MiXCR run on the RT-PCR reads, TCRdb lists one record per CDR3 protein. The sample lists more than 550,000 distinct CDR3 sequences, 10% to 15% seen once, with about 10% in the top ten. The CDR3 has 14 amino acids. Trimming stripped 0 bases from V and 9 bases from J, with 12 bases between. Notes on the study in general: A suggestion made by the authors is that each seasonal influenza vaccination recruits few new T cells.

The rearrangement links TRBV12-3 or TRBV12-4 to TRBJ2-1, with D unclear. The TCR was taken from a man aged 50-59 years who received an inactivated influenza vaccine. The material was PBMCs from blood, obtained on the day of vaccination. The CDR3 loop is CASSLAHLGGEQFF. The CDR3 DNA follows: TGTGCCAGCAGTTTAGCGCATCTAGGCGGTGAGCAGTTCTTC.